These 2 T cell receptor beta chains came from one sample sequenced in a study of blood T cell repertoires in COVID-19. Measured with immunoSEQ multiplex PCR; TCRdb has only the in-frame clones, and not every one. The profile covers 70,000 to 95,000 clones, with roughly 88% appearing a single time and 20% to 30% taken by the ten largest. Source material: peripheral blood. Receptor source: a human donor in a cohort sampled during active COVID-19.

CDR3 amino acids: CASTQEATGLAYF. DNA for the CDR3: TGTGCCAGCACCCAAGAGGCAACGGGACTAGCGTATTTT. V gene TRBV28 combines with J gene TRBJ2-3; 9 bases match TRBD2. The ends lost 7 bases at V and 14 bases at J; junction bases unmatched: 13. Germline lookup yields CDR1 MDHEN and CDR2 SYDVKM. CDR3 length equals 13 residues.

V is TRBV28 and J is TRBJ1-2; D not certain. Trimming shortened V by 1 base and J by 8 bases, and 11 bases separated the two germline ends. CDR1 MDHEN and CDR2 SYDVKM come from the germline V gene. The CDR3 is made up of 13 amino acids. CDR3 sequence reads: CASSLLAHRGYTF. Here the CDR3 DNA reads TGTGCCAGCAGTTTATTGGCCCACCGCGGCTACACCTTC.